This T cell receptor (beta chain) was recorded in a study of shared clonotypes between healthy human individuals. Study-level results: Generation probability values for non-shared clonotypes were lower than those for clonotypes shared by all four donors. It was expected that sequencing depth would affect clonotype sharing among donors.

CD45RO-negative CD8 cells positively selected for CCR7 made up the naive population, which excluded terminally differentiated effector memory CD45RA+ cells. Note on this clone: Its antigen remains unknown.

Using immunoSEQ multiplex PCR, the repertoire was profiled, and TCRdb retains in-frame clones only, with some absent. The sample has about 590,000 clones, just under 97% seen once; the top ten hold 0.1% to 0.11%. Germline V gives CDR1 MNHEY, CDR2 SMNVEV (reference sequence). The CDR3 totals 15 residues. V lost 2 bases and J 0 bases, leaving 10 bases between the germline ends. The origin of this receptor is a woman in her 30s in good health. V gene TRBV27 combines with J gene TRBJ1-2; D not certain. The specimen sequenced was naive CD8+ T cells sorted from blood. CDR3 sequence (DNA): TGTGCCAGCAGTTTAACCTCGGGTTCTAACTATGGCTACACCTTC. Its protein product is CASSLTSGSNYGYTF.